This TCR beta chain was sequenced in a study of blood T cell repertoires in COVID-19. Study details: T cells, B-cell-depleted T cells, or PBMCs provided the cDNA or gDNA that served as material.

In the original processing: Nucleated cell counts were estimated from reference gene primer amplification. Here immunoSEQ multiplex PCR was the method, and the copy in TCRdb shows in-frame clones only, minus some. That table supplies the V and J calls and clone size; D and trimming were determined from the DNA. The sample lists over 110,000 clones, approximately 80% occurring once. The V and J ends lost 4 bases and 5 bases, in that order; junction bases with no gene match: 8. The germline gives CDR1 KGHSH, CDR2 LQKENI. The CDR3 is 15 residues long. The sequenced material came from peripheral blood. The chain is built from TRBV18 and TRBJ1-5; 7 nucleotides line up with TRBD1. The clonotype was recovered from a human donor in a cohort sampled during active COVID-19. The CDR3 DNA follows: TGTGCCAGCTCACTCGAACAGGGGCCTTATCAGCCCCAGCATTTT. Its protein product is CASSLEQGPYQPQHF.